This T cell receptor beta chain came from a study of shared clonotypes between healthy human individuals. V lost 3 bases, J lost 7 bases, and 16 bases lay in between. Germline loops: CDR1 MGHDK, CDR2 SYGVNS. CDR3 length equals 15 residues. Samples underwent the assay at deep level. The quantity of DNA used in unsorted PBMC replicate PCRs was approximately 300 ng, corresponding to around 32,000 T cell genomes. The authors sequenced unsorted PBMC DNA on ten immunoSEQ deep assay plates. Clones were read by immunoSEQ multiplex PCR, and TCRdb kept only the in-frame ones, dropping some. The sample includes 520,000 or so clones, 75% to 85% of them seen just once. Approximately 100 million PBMCs per unsorted sample were used for genomic DNA.

This TCR came from a woman in her 40s in good health. Some clones in this sample may be carry-over from other donors' samples. J is TRBJ2-1 and V is TRBV25-1, with D perhaps TRBD1 or TRBD2 (5 bases each). What was sequenced was PBMCs. The CDR3: CASSEAQGRRNEQFF. The CDR3 DNA reads as TGTGCCAGCAGTGAGGCCCAGGGACGTAGGAATGAGCAGTTCTTC.